This entry features one T cell receptor beta chain sequence. Its antigen remains unidentified. PCR was performed a second time for roughly 7 to 12 cycles using a sample-barcoded 5' primer and a J-beta primer mix. TCRdb reprocessed the 5' RACE reads via MiXCR and lists one record per CDR3 protein. The sample carries approximately 1.5 million distinct CDR3 sequences, less than 45% recorded once. Every sample yielded at least 7 million isolated PBMCs. Trimming took off 7 bases at V and 5 bases at J, with 8 bases between the two ends. CDR1 is SNHLY, CDR2 FYNNEI, per germline. The CDR3 consists of 11 residues. This entry comes from a study of blood T cells in healthy people across ages. General study results and limits: It was not possible, with unsorted PBMCs, to conclusively compare naive and antigen-experienced cells. Higher diversity, along with more naive CD4+ cells, distinguished long-lived donors from aged donors. Roughly linearly, TCR beta diversity per million T cells fell as age increased.

Sequenced input: blood. This chain uses TRBV2 with TRBJ1-2, with D hard to call. The TCR comes from a woman between 18 and 30 years old in good health. For the CDR3, the DNA is TGTGCCAGCACCGCGGAATATGGCTACACCTTC. Translating gives CASTAEYGYTF.